This T cell receptor beta chain emerged from a study of blood T cells in healthy people across ages (dated by TCRdb to 2014 to 2015). Regarding the complete study: In model experiments, template switching captured about one uniquely barcoded TCR beta cDNA molecule for every two T cells. The study measured age-related changes in TCR beta repertoire diversity using deep sequencing normalized with unique cDNA molecular identifiers. To avoid experimental bias, donors of different ages were spread randomly across the sequencing lanes. The study analyzed two additional independent replicas of 1 million unique cDNA reads from the same blood draw for two donors, one aged 18 to 30 and one aged 80 or older. The donors were divided into four age groups: young (average around 17 years), middle-aged (around 41), aged (about 62) and long-lived (about 80). What the work shows at the level of the full study, not this receptor alone: Estimates of total diversity based on one million sequenced T cells were regarded as lower bounds and as underestimates. Compared with the aged group, the long-lived group had more naive CD4+ T cells, fewer expanded clones and increased TCR diversity, a pattern suggesting age selection. Observed TCR beta diversity correlated strongly with the percentage of naive T cells measured by flow cytometry. As age increased, observed TCR beta diversity per million T cells dropped in a roughly linear way, and a significant reduction was already evident by age 40. Since profiling was done on bulk unsorted PBMCs, naive and antigen-experienced compartments could not be conclusively compared. Because the CMV infection status of the donors was unknown, age-related changes in expanded clonotypes may potentially have been confounded.

Donors were a few dozen systemically healthy Caucasian individuals from Russia aged 6 to 90 years. Each donor gave 9 to 10 milliliters of peripheral blood, collected into EDTA-treated Vacutainer tubes. PBMCs were isolated by Ficoll-Paque density-gradient centrifugation, with at least 6 million obtained per sample. Total RNA was extracted from PBMCs with Trizol reagent, with at least 6 micrograms obtained per sample. Naive CD45RAhigh/CD27high T cell percentages were measured by flow cytometry on a PBMC aliquot from every donor. The method behind the library was 5' RACE. Sequencing was performed on an Illumina HiSeq 2500. A second PCR of roughly 7 to 11 cycles was performed with a sample-barcoded 5' primer and a J-beta primer mix. Each TCR beta cDNA molecule received a unique molecular identifier from a template-switch 5' adaptor carrying 12 random nucleotides. At least 3 million CDR3-containing paired-end reads were obtained from each sample. All of the RNA was converted into first-strand cDNA using the Mint cDNA synthesis kit, with a TRBC-specific oligonucleotide serving as the primer. All cDNA was treated with uracil-DNA glycosylase and then went through a first 18-cycle PCR with the universal primers M1SS and BC2_uni_R. Per the source publication's procedure: For normalization, 1 million high-quality reads, each with a distinct molecular identifier, were randomly selected from each sample. Reads with shared molecular identifiers were discarded instead of being binned into consensus sequences. MiTCR, run with a Q25 quality threshold and the strictest error-elimination algorithm, handled CDR3 identification, clonotype clustering and error correction. Lower-bound total TCR beta diversity was estimated with a nonparametric unseen species model using Euler transformation. TCRdb redid the processing of the public reads, applying fastp at Q25 and MiXCR, and retained in-frame beta chains. One record per CDR3 amino acid sequence lists the most common genes and DNA. The V and J calls shown here were made by TCRdb, not taken from the authors' results. A total of 700,000 to 900,000 distinct CDR3 sequences appear in this sample, 53% of them only once. The top ten clones comprise approximately 40% of the sample.

With respect to this clonotype: What antigen it recognizes has not been identified. Base qualities were left out, and no much larger clone turns up one base away.

The CDR1 and CDR2 encoded by the germline V gene are SGHRS and YFSETQ. Its CDR3 holds 13 amino acids, cysteine through phenylalanine. Only the CDR3 portion is preserved as DNA: 39 bases, with reading frame beginning at the first base. At the junction V is shortened by 6 bases and J by 10 bases; bases outside the gene matches: 10. Sequenced input: blood. The rearrangement combines TRBV5-1 with TRBJ2-1, with 7 bases in between that match TRBD2. The TCR originated in an elderly man in good health. The CDR3 protein: CASNPGLNYEQFF. The nucleotides read TGCGCCAGCAATCCGGGACTAAACTACGAGCAGTTCTTC.